Listed here are 30 T cell receptor beta chains from one sample, sequenced in a study of Ad26.COV2.S vaccination and SARS-CoV-2 variants. Stated treatment: 19 received Ad26.COV2.S at low or high dose, single or two shots; about 5 received placebo; per-sample allocation not given. Sampling occurred on day 63 after the first vaccine or placebo injection. Profiled with immunoSEQ multiplex PCR; TCRdb holds only in-frame clones, not every one. The table records more than 300,000 clones, about nine tenths of them present only once. The sequencing used peripheral blood, collected in a trial of Ad26.COV2.S vaccine versus placebo. The receptor source for this set is a person aged 18-60 years who received the Ad26.COV2.S COVID-19 vaccine or a placebo.

The gene calls are TRBV4-1 and TRBJ1-6, with a weak D call TRBD1 (5 bases). The CDR3 loop spans 16 amino acids. V gave up 4 bases and J gave up 9 bases, with 19 bases separating them. Germline assignment: CDR1 MGHRA and CDR2 YSYEKL. The CDR3 region has the DNA TGCGCCAGCAGCCGGGGAGAAGGGGCTGGGATTTCACCCCTCCACTTT. This codes for CASSRGEGAGISPLHF.

V is TRBV10-3 and J is TRBJ2-2; 7 bases map to TRBD2. The CDR3 is 16 amino acids. Losses at the gene ends were 3 bases for V and 3 bases for J; bases not matched to a gene: 7. Germline assignment: CDR1 ENHRY and CDR2 SYGVKD. In DNA form, the CDR3 reads TGTGCCATCAGTGACTCTAGCGGCAAATACACCGGGGAGCTGTTTTTT. Protein sequence: CAISDSSGKYTGELFF.

The genes are TRBV18 and TRBJ1-1, with no clear D. V gave up 5 bases and J gave up 3 bases, with 10 bases separating them. CDR3 size: 13 residues. Germline assignment: CDR1 KGHSH and CDR2 LQKENI. This CDR3 is CASSESRDTEAFF. CDR3 coding DNA: TGTGCCAGCTCAGAATCGAGGGACACTGAAGCTTTCTTT.

The count of this clone is one. The J gene is TRBJ2-6, the V gene TRBV11-3; no definite D call. Trimming took off 5 bases at V and 0 bases at J, with 8 bases between the two ends. This CDR3 spans 15 amino acids. CDR1 is SGHNT and CDR2 is YENEEA in the germline V gene. CDR3 bases: TGTGCCAGCAGCACCCAGAACTCTGGGGCCAACGTCCTGACTTTC. Amino acids: CASSTQNSGANVLTF.

This clone was picked up a small number of times. The J gene is TRBJ2-7, the V gene TRBV6-5; 8 bases agree with TRBD2. Germline V gene lookup returns CDR1 MNHEY and CDR2 SVGAGI. The CDR3 runs 14 residues. V dropped 6 bases and J dropped 0; count of bases not matched to a gene: 4. The CDR3 region is CASSASGRSYEQYF. The CDR3 nucleotides read TGTGCCAGCAGCGCTAGCGGGCGCTCCTACGAGCAGTACTTC.

This CDR3 reads CASSQDQGIGGYTF. The CDR3 nucleotides read TGTGCCAGCAGCCAAGACCAGGGAATCGGTGGCTACACCTTC. The rearrangement links TRBV3-1 (or the pseudogene TRBV3-2) to TRBJ1-2; maybe TRBD1 (5 bases). V was pared by 0 bases and J by 7 bases, with 12 bases between. This CDR3 has 14 residues. Per germline, CDR1 LGHDT and CDR2 YNNKEL (reference sequence).

The chain combines TRBV19 with TRBJ1-5, with 8 bases that match TRBD1. The CDR3 runs to 20 residues. After removal of 3 bases from V and 4 bases from J, the junction contained 20 bases not matched to a gene. Germline V CDR1 and CDR2: LNHDA, SQIVND (reference sequence). CDR3 amino acids: CASSIGVSGGARMGNQPQHF. In nucleotides, the CDR3 is TGTGCCAGTAGTATTGGTGTTTCAGGGGGCGCAAGGATGGGAAATCAGCCCCAGCATTTT.

Remarks on this clone: Within the sample, other DNA sequences also encode this same CDR3. This chain joins TRBV4-3 and TRBJ1-1; D remains unclear. Germline-derived CDR1 and CDR2 are LGHNA and YSLEER. The CDR3 sequence is 16 residues long. V was clipped by 2 bases and J by 8 bases, with 21 bases between them. The CDR3 protein is CASSQRVGTGVAEAFF. The CDR3 DNA is TGCGCCAGCAGCCAAAGGGTGGGTACGGGAGTCGCGGAAGCTTTCTTT.

The J gene is TRBJ2-1, the V gene TRBV29-1; maybe TRBD1 (6 bases). CDR1 and CDR2 from the germline V gene are SQVTM and ANQGSEA. Trimming removed 6 bases at V and 9 bases at J, with 15 bases between. This CDR3 region has 12 residues. In DNA, the CDR3 is TGCAGCGTCCGCCCTGGGACAAGTGAGCAGTTCTTC. Amino acid sequence: CSVRPGTSEQFF.

This clone was picked up a small number of times. CDR3 in DNA: TGTGCCAGCAGGCCCCAGGGGAGACGCGTTTCAGATACGCAGTATTTT. It is translated as CASRPQGRRVSDTQYF. The chain carries TRBV28 and TRBJ2-3; a weak D match, TRBD1 (6 bases). V was cut by 6 bases and J by 4 bases, with 20 bases left in between. This CDR3 comprises 16 residues. Germline loops: CDR1 MDHEN, CDR2 SYDVKM.

This clone was picked up a small number of times. The J gene is TRBJ1-2, the V gene TRBV5-4; the D gene is possibly TRBD1 (6 bases). Trimming removed 4 bases from V and 3 bases from J, with 10 bases in between. The CDR3 totals 13 residues. CDR1 and CDR2 from the germline V gene are SGHNT and YYREEE (reference sequence). CDR3: CASSPDSDYGYTF. The CDR3 DNA reads TGTGCCAGCAGCCCGGACAGCGACTATGGCTACACCTTC.

The rearrangement uses TRBV9 and TRBJ1-4, with TRBD1 matching 7 bases. V shed 4 bases and J 8 bases; nucleotides not matched to a gene: 5. The CDR3 has 13 amino acids. In germline, CDR1 is SGDLS, CDR2 YYNGEE. CDR3 region: CASSPGTEEKLFF. The CDR3 coding sequence is TGTGCCAGCAGCCCTGGGACAGAAGAAAAACTGTTTTTT.

The rearrangement joins TRBV7-3 to TRBJ2-3; 9 nucleotides align to TRBD2. Unmatched junction bases numbered 5, after V lost 3 bases and J lost 4 bases. Germline CDR1 and CDR2: SGHTA and FQGTGA. This CDR3 is 15 amino acids long. The CDR3 DNA follows: TGTGCCAGCAGCTTTAGCGGGAGTAACGCAGATACGCAGTATTTT. This gives the protein CASSFSGSNADTQYF.

This sequence joins TRBV28 and TRBJ2-2; 8 nucleotides match TRBD2. The CDR3 consists of 15 residues. V lost 4 bases to trimming and J lost 0 bases; unmatched junction nucleotides: 1. Germline V lookup: CDR1 MDHEN, CDR2 SYDVKM. CDR3 in DNA: TGTGCCAGCAGTTCAGCGGGGGCGAACACCGGGGAGCTGTTTTTT. Translating gives CASSSAGANTGELFF.

The chain employs TRBV13 and TRBJ2-3, with 7 bases fitting TRBD1. This CDR3 is built from 15 residues. V dropped 5 bases and J dropped 0; count of bases not matched to a gene: 5. Germline CDR1 and CDR2: PRHDT and FYEKMQ (reference sequence). CDR3 bases: TGTGCCAGCAGCGCCCGGGACAGCAGCACAGATACGCAGTATTTT. It specifies CASSARDSSTDTQYF. The variable domain in full, completed from reference TRBV13 and TRBJ2-3, reads AAGVIQSPRHLIKEKRETATLKCYPIPRHDTVYWYQQGPGQDPQFLISFYEKMQSDKGSIPDRFSAQQFSDYHSELNMSSLELGDSALYFCASSARDSSTDTQYFGPGTRLTVL.

The chain combines TRBV7-2 with TRBJ2-4; TRBD2 aligns across 13 bases. The germline CDR1 and CDR2 sequences are SGHTA and FQGNSA. The CDR3 totals 16 residues. V trimming: 6 bases; J trimming: 5 bases; junction bases outside the gene matches: 7. CDR3: CASSLRTSGGQNIQYF. The CDR3 DNA sequence: TGTGCCAGCAGTCTCAGGACTAGCGGGGGCCAAAACATTCAGTACTTC.

The chain combines TRBV19 with TRBJ2-1, with D unclear. The germline V and J ends were trimmed by 4 bases and 8 bases, with 15 bases remaining between them. This CDR3 has 14 residues. CDR1 and CDR2 (germline): LNHDA, SQIVND (reference sequence). The CDR3 loop reads CASSNPVPVDEQFF. In nucleotides, the CDR3 is TGTGCCAGTAGTAATCCTGTCCCTGTAGATGAGCAGTTCTTC.

V usage is TRBV7-9 and J usage is TRBJ1-4; D is unclear. The germline gives CDR1 SEHNR, CDR2 FQNEAQ (reference sequence). CDR3 length equals 14 residues. Trimming cost V 1 base and J 16 bases, with 19 bases left between them. DNA for the CDR3: TGTGCCAGCAGCTTAGATCGGACGTCCGAAGAAGCGTTTTTT. Encoded protein: CASSLDRTSEEAFF.

The V and J genes are TRBV6-5 and TRBJ1-2, with D uncertain. Trimming shortened V by 2 bases and J by 8 bases, and 12 bases separated the two germline ends. The CDR3 extends over 13 amino acids. Germline V gene lookup returns CDR1 MNHEY and CDR2 SVGAGI. CDR3 in DNA: TGTGCCAGCAGTTACAGCGGGGAGGGAGGCTACACCTTC. Encoded protein: CASSYSGEGGYTF.

The chain employs TRBV7-2 and TRBJ2-1; D remains ambiguous. V was clipped by 0 bases and J by 0 bases, with 9 bases between them. Looked up from germline, CDR1 is SGHTA and CDR2 is FQGNSA. The CDR3 has 16 residues. CDR3 protein: CASSLAILPSYNEQFF. Here the CDR3 DNA reads TGTGCCAGCAGCTTAGCGATCTTACCCTCCTACAATGAGCAGTTCTTC.

This chain uses TRBV7-9 with TRBJ1-1; D remains ambiguous. This CDR3 region has 14 residues. Trimming shortened V by 0 bases and J by 1 base, and 6 bases separated the two germline ends. Germline CDR1 reads SEHNR; CDR2 reads FQNEAQ (reference sequence). The CDR3 protein is CASSLADGNTEAFF. CDR3 nucleotide sequence: TGTGCCAGCAGCTTAGCGGACGGGAACACTGAAGCTTTCTTT.

The J gene is TRBJ1-1, the V gene TRBV7-8; 8 bases are shared with TRBD1. In germline, CDR1 is SGHVS, CDR2 FQNEAQ. V lost 1 base, J lost 6 bases, and 10 bases stayed unmatched. The CDR3 is made up of 16 amino acids. CDR3 sequence reads: CASSLDQGARGAEAFF. The CDR3 region has the DNA TGTGCCAGCAGCTTAGATCAGGGGGCTCGAGGGGCTGAAGCTTTCTTT.

V and J are TRBV4-3 and TRBJ1-2; D is unresolved. Germline V gene data show CDR1 as LGHNA and CDR2 as YSLEER. The V gene lost 0 bases and the J gene lost 2 bases, with 19 bases spanning the gap. The CDR3 has 18 residues. DNA of the CDR3: TGCGCCAGCAGCCAAGAGGCCACCCGGGTGTTAGTGAACTATGGCTACACCTTC. This codes for CASSQEATRVLVNYGYTF.

V usage is TRBV7-2 and J usage is TRBJ1-6, with TRBD1 matching over 8 bases. J gave up 10 bases and V 5 bases, and 13 bases lay outside the gene matches. The CDR3 sequence is 16 residues long. Germline V gives CDR1 SGHTA, CDR2 FQGNSA. Here the CDR3 reads CASSPQQGGRGSPLHF. The CDR3 bases are TGTGCCAGCAGCCCTCAACAGGGGGGAAGGGGCTCACCCCTCCACTTT.

The CDR3 loop is CASSPLNNNYGYTF. The CDR3 DNA reads TGTGCCAGCTCACCCTTAAACAACAACTATGGCTACACCTTC. The V call is TRBV18, the J call TRBJ1-2; D gene ambiguous. CDR1 is KGHSH, CDR2 LQKENI, per germline. The CDR3 extends over 14 amino acids. Trimming cost V 3 bases and J 2 bases, with 10 bases left between them.

V gene TRBV4-1 combines with J gene TRBJ1-4; 8 positions agree with TRBD1. Unmatched junction bases numbered 7, after V lost 0 bases and J lost 4 bases. The germline V gene has CDR1 MGHRA and CDR2 YSYEKL. The CDR3 is 17 residues long. The CDR3 bases are TGCGCCAGCAGCCAAGAGGGGGAAGGACAGGGTAATGAAAAACTGTTTTTT. It encodes CASSQEGEGQGNEKLFF.

The CDR3 sequence is CASSPDRQGALSGYTF. Written as DNA, the CDR3 is TGTGCCAGCAGCCCCGACCGACAGGGGGCATTAAGTGGCTACACCTTC. The rearrangement joins TRBV5-6 to TRBJ1-2; the match to TRBD1 covers 10 bases. This CDR3 region has 16 residues. Germline CDR1 reads SGHDT; CDR2 reads YYEEEE. With V trimmed by 4 bases and J by 7 bases, 13 bases remained unmatched.

This chain uses TRBV7-2 with TRBJ2-3; D remains unclear. Trimming shortened V by 1 base and J by 2 bases, and 16 bases separated the two germline ends. CDR3 size: 17 residues. The V gene's germline CDR1 is SGHTA and CDR2 FQGNSA. The CDR3 coding sequence is TGTGCCAGCAGCTTAGTGGCCTTCGTATATAACACAGATACGCAGTATTTT. Translation gives CASSLVAFVYNTDTQYF.

This clone was seen a handful of times. This rearrangement joins TRBV19 to TRBJ2-5; no firm D call. CDR3 length equals 18 residues. Looked up from germline, CDR1 is LNHDA and CDR2 is SQIVND (reference sequence). With 4 bases removed from V and 5 bases from J, the gap between germline ends came to 26 bases. The CDR3 sequence is CASSKVWSGITPTETQYF. For the CDR3, the DNA is TGTGCCAGTAGTAAGGTTTGGTCCGGAATTACCCCGACTGAGACCCAGTACTTC. The entire variable domain, with the rest obtained from reference TRBV19 and TRBJ2-5, is as follows: DGGITQSPKYLFRKEGQNVTLSCEQNLNHDAMYWYRQDPGQGLRLIYYSQIVNDFQKGDIAEGYSVSREKKESFPLTVTSAQKNPTAFYLCASSKVWSGITPTETQYFGPGTRLLVL.

J is TRBJ1-6 and V is TRBV18, with D hard to call. From germline, CDR1 is KGHSH and CDR2 LQKENI. The CDR3 spans 12 residues. Trimming removed 1 base from V and 14 bases from J, with 9 bases in between. The CDR3: CASSPLGWALHF. Written as DNA, the CDR3 is TGTGCCAGCTCACCACTGGGTTGGGCCCTCCACTTT.